The 19 T cell receptor beta chains given below trace back to one sample, sequenced in a study of blood T cell repertoires in COVID-19. The assay was immunoSEQ multiplex PCR, and TCRdb's table has in-frame clones only and misses some. The sample includes approximately 170,000 clones, about 88% of them seen just once. Sequenced material: peripheral blood. The receptors shown here come from a woman aged 80 or over with COVID-19, enrolled during active disease.

This chain uses TRBV15 with TRBJ2-5; D is uncertain. Germline CDR1 reads LNHNV; CDR2 reads YYDKDF (reference sequence). CDR3 length: 13 amino acids. Trimming removed 5 bases from V and 0 bases from J, with 7 bases in between. In DNA, the CDR3 is TGTGCCACCAGCCTTCAGAACCAAGAGACCCAGTACTTC. The encoded protein is CATSLQNQETQYF. Full variable domain (remainder filled in from reference TRBV15 and TRBJ2-5): DAMVIQNPRYQVTQFGKPVTLSCSQTLNHNVMYWYQQKSSQAPKLLFHYYDKDFNNEADTPDNFQSRRPNTSFCFLDIRSPGLGDTAMYLCATSLQNQETQYFGPGTRLLVL.

The chain uses TRBV29-1 and TRBJ2-7, with 7 bases lining up with TRBD1. V lost 3 bases to trimming and J lost 5 bases; unmatched junction nucleotides: 4. The CDR3 contains 12 residues. Germline V gene sequence: CDR1 SQVTM, CDR2 ANQGSEA. This CDR3 is CSVEDRIHEQYF. In nucleotides, the CDR3 is TGCAGCGTTGAGGACAGGATCCACGAGCAGTACTTC.

This clone has a handful of counts. The chain has TRBV6-5 and TRBJ1-3; D may be TRBD1 (5 bases). V lost 6 bases to trimming and J lost 2 bases, with 11 bases between them. Germline V CDR1 and CDR2: MNHEY, SVGAGI. This CDR3 has 14 residues. CDR3 sequence: CASRPDRTGNTIYF. DNA for the CDR3: TGTGCCAGCAGACCCGACAGAACTGGAAACACCATATATTTT.

V usage is TRBV7-2 and J usage is TRBJ2-1, with a possible D match to TRBD2 (6 bases). The CDR3 loop spans 14 amino acids. Germline V lookup: CDR1 SGHTA, CDR2 FQGNSA. Trimming cost V 7 bases and J 6 bases, with 16 bases left between them. CDR3 protein: CASTVRGVSNEQFF. CDR3 DNA: TGTGCCAGCACCGTCCGCGGGGTCTCCAATGAGCAGTTCTTC. Full variable domain (outside the CDR3, taken from reference TRBV7-2 and TRBJ2-1): GAGVSQSPSNKVTEKGKDVELRCDPISGHTALYWYRQSLGQGLEFLIYFQGNSAPDKSGLPSDRFSAERTGGSVSTLTIQRTQQEDSAVYLCASTVRGVSNEQFFGPGTRLTVL.

This clone was seen just once. The chain uses TRBV6-5 and TRBJ1-5; 9 bases are shared with TRBD1. The CDR3 has 15 amino acids. J was trimmed by 6 bases and V by 5 bases; bases with no gene match: 8. From germline, CDR1 is MNHEY and CDR2 SVGAGI. The CDR3 here is CASSTGQGNGQPQHF. In DNA form, the CDR3 reads TGTGCCAGCAGTACGGGACAGGGTAACGGTCAGCCCCAGCATTTT.

This chain links TRBV6-4 with TRBJ1-1; weak D call: TRBD1 (5 bases). Per germline, CDR1 MRHNA and CDR2 SNTAGT. This CDR3 has 14 residues. The ends were cut back, 7 bases at V and 4 bases at J, with 16 bases in the middle. CDR3 bases: TGTGCCAGCAAAACAGAGACAGCAACCACTGAAGCTTTCTTT. It is translated as CASKTETATTEAFF.

This chain uses TRBV5-1 with TRBJ2-7; D remains unclear. V was cut by 2 bases and J by 0 bases, with 9 bases left in between. CDR1 is SGHRS, CDR2 YFSETQ, per germline. CDR3 length: 14 amino acids. The CDR3 DNA follows: TGCGCCAGCAGCTTCACAGCAAGCTCCTACGAGCAGTACTTC. Residues: CASSFTASSYEQYF.

The chain recombines TRBV6-2 or TRBV6-3 with TRBJ1-6; 7 positions agree with TRBD1. In germline, CDR1 is MNHEY, CDR2 SVGEGT. This CDR3 spans 15 amino acids. V lost 4 bases, J lost 5 bases, and 5 bases stayed unmatched. CDR3 nucleotide sequence: TGTGCCAGCAGTTTATCCGGGACAGATAATTCACCCCTCCACTTT. This translates into CASSLSGTDNSPLHF.

The CDR3 sequence is CASYRYTGVGDTGELFF. The CDR3 coding sequence is TGTGCCAGCTATCGATATACAGGGGTGGGGGACACCGGGGAGCTGTTTTTT. The chain joins TRBV6-6 to TRBJ2-2, with TRBD1 matching 7 bases. Germline V gene sequence: CDR1 MNHNY, CDR2 SVGAGI (reference sequence). The CDR3 runs 17 residues. Trimming removed 8 bases from V and 3 bases from J; junction bases left unmatched: 15.

The rearrangement links TRBV3-1 (or the pseudogene TRBV3-2) to TRBJ2-1; D possibly corresponds to TRBD2 (5 bases). Between the trimmed V and J ends, which lost 0 bases and 15 bases, there was a span of 15 bases. Germline CDR1 LGHDT, CDR2 YNNKEL (reference sequence). The CDR3 consists of 13 residues. The CDR3 sequence: CASSQDFRDPPFF. The CDR3 DNA is TGTGCCAGCAGCCAAGATTTCCGGGATCCCCCGTTCTTC.

This rearrangement joins TRBV3-1 (or the pseudogene TRBV3-2) to TRBJ2-1; 8 bases agree with TRBD2. V shed 1 base, J shed 0 bases, and the junction held 5 bases outside the gene matches. Germline V gene lookup returns CDR1 LGHDT and CDR2 YNNKEL (reference sequence). The CDR3 contains 17 residues. The CDR3 sequence is CASSQVTAGASYNEQFF. The CDR3 DNA sequence: TGTGCCAGCAGCCAAGTTACAGCGGGAGCCTCCTACAATGAGCAGTTCTTC.

V usage is TRBV6-5 and J usage is TRBJ2-2; D gene unclear. CDR1 is MNHEY, CDR2 SVGAGI, per germline. The CDR3 extends over 14 amino acids. Trimming shortened V by 7 bases and J by 1 base, and 10 bases separated the two germline ends. The CDR3 here is CASMFQVNTGELFF. CDR3 DNA: TGTGCCAGCATGTTCCAGGTGAACACCGGGGAGCTGTTTTTT.

The J gene is TRBJ1-4, the V gene TRBV6-6; 8 bases line up with TRBD1. The germline gives CDR1 MNHNY, CDR2 SVGAGI (reference sequence). CDR3 length: 21 amino acids. J gave up 0 bases and V 5 bases, and 20 bases lay outside the gene matches. The CDR3 sequence: CASSPRLDRGALSATNEKLFF. CDR3 bases: TGTGCCAGCAGTCCCCGTCTTGACAGGGGAGCCCTTAGTGCAACTAATGAAAAACTGTTTTTT.

This clone was detected once. CDR3 in DNA: TGTGCCACCAGTGACAGTACAGGGGGCCGGTACGAGCAGTACTTC. Protein sequence: CATSDSTGGRYEQYF. This sequence joins TRBV24-1 and TRBJ2-7; 9 nucleotides line up with TRBD1. CDR3 length: 15 residues. The germline V gene encodes CDR1 KGHDR and CDR2 SFDVKD. V dropped 4 bases and J dropped 4; count of bases not matched to a gene: 7.

The J gene is TRBJ2-5, the V gene TRBV5-1, with TRBD2 matching 7 bases. The CDR3 contains 16 residues. Germline CDR1 is SGHRS and CDR2 is YFSETQ. Trimming took 4 bases from V and 5 from J; bases not matched to a gene: 14. The CDR3 DNA sequence: TGCGCCAGCAGCGGCGGACTAGGGATACAATTGGAGACCCAGTACTTC. It translates to CASSGGLGIQLETQYF.

About this clone itself: The same CDR3 is also encoded by other DNA sequences in this sample. This chain connects TRBV19 to TRBJ1-2, with 7 bases fitting TRBD1. J lost 3 bases, V lost 3 bases, and 1 base had no gene match. The V gene's germline CDR1 is LNHDA and CDR2 SQIVND (reference sequence). This CDR3 comprises 13 residues. The CDR3 sequence: CASSIQGDYGYTF. The CDR3 DNA sequence: TGTGCCAGTAGTATCCAGGGGGACTATGGCTACACCTTC.

The gene calls are TRBV27 and TRBJ1-5; 9 bases align to TRBD1. Trimming cost V 8 bases and J 4 bases; bases outside gene matches: 6. The CDR3 is 14 residues long. Germline CDR1 reads MNHEY; CDR2 reads SMNVEV (reference sequence). CDR3 nucleotide sequence: TGTGCCAGCGGTCCCGGGACAGGGAATCAGCCCCAGCATTTT. It yields the protein CASGPGTGNQPQHF.

The count of this clone is one. The chain combines TRBV7-9 with TRBJ2-5; a possible D gene is TRBD1 (5 bases). Germline lookup yields CDR1 SEHNR and CDR2 FQNEAQ (reference sequence). Between the trimmed V and J ends, which lost 1 base and 7 bases, there was a span of 16 bases. This CDR3 contains 15 residues. The CDR3 DNA reads as TGTGCCAGCAGCTTAGTTCTCGGACACCCCTGGACCCAGTACTTC. The encoded protein is CASSLVLGHPWTQYF.

A few counts support this clone. The chain has TRBV18 and TRBJ2-5; D is possibly TRBD1 (5 bases). The CDR3 extends over 14 amino acids. Germline CDR1 is KGHSH and CDR2 is LQKENI. V lost 2 bases and J 5 bases, leaving 12 bases between the germline ends. The CDR3 here is CASSPSDIGETQYF. The DNA of the CDR3 is TGTGCCAGCTCACCATCGGACATAGGGGAGACCCAGTACTTC.